What follows is one T cell receptor beta chain and its context. The antigen remains undetermined. These data are taken from a study of T cell responses to AZD1222 COVID-19 vaccine. Some clones are missing from TCRdb's copy, which holds only in-frame ones; the method was immunoSEQ multiplex PCR. Found here are more than 95,000 clones, 85% to 90% of them singletons; the top ten hold about 3.3%. Overall study results and limits: Spike-specific TCR breadth and depth rose after two AZD1222 doses.

Trimming pared 1 base from V and 8 bases from J, leaving 8 bases between. Germline V gene sequence: CDR1 SEHNR, CDR2 FQNEAQ (reference sequence). The CDR3 is 12 amino acids. Both about-4-week and about-12-week second-dose recipients were combined. The sequences come from peripheral blood, collected 28 days after the second AZD1222 dose. This chain links TRBV7-9 with TRBJ1-2; D uncertain. This clonotype was sampled from an adult who received the AZD1222 COVID-19 vaccine. The CDR3 DNA is TGTGCCAGCAGCTTAGTAACAGCCGGCTACACCTTC. This codes for CASSLVTAGYTF.